These 31 T cell receptor beta chains were all obtained from the same sample, sequenced in a study of cytomegalovirus exposure and HLA in healthy donors. The PCR contained 60 Vbeta and 13 Jbeta primers. The assay was immunoSEQ multiplex PCR, and TCRdb's table has in-frame clones only and misses some. There are approximately 130,000 clones in the sample; 80% occur only once, and approximately 4% lies in the top ten. Sample: PBMCs. These receptor sequences come from a woman aged 40 to 50 in good health and CMV-seronegative.

The chain uses TRBV14 and TRBJ1-1; D is ambiguous. The CDR3 sequence is 14 residues long. V was clipped by 0 bases and J by 0 bases, with 5 bases between them. Per germline, CDR1 SGHDN and CDR2 FVKESK. CDR3 sequence: CASSQDSMNTEAFF. The CDR3, as DNA: TGTGCCAGCAGCCAAGACAGTATGAACACTGAAGCTTTCTTT.

The V and J genes are TRBV18 and TRBJ2-5, with 9 bases matching TRBD1. CDR1 is KGHSH, CDR2 LQKENI, per germline. This CDR3 is built from 15 residues. The V gene end was trimmed by 5 bases and the J gene end by 0 bases; junction bases not matched to a gene: 4. In nucleotides, the CDR3 is TGTGCCAGCTCAAAAAGACAGGGGGACCAAGAGACCCAGTACTTC. The encoded protein is CASSKRQGDQETQYF.

The gene calls are TRBV5-1 and TRBJ2-3, with 9 bases identical to TRBD1. V lost 8 bases to trimming and J lost 1 base; unmatched junction nucleotides: 11. Germline lookup yields CDR1 SGHRS and CDR2 YFSETQ. This CDR3 has 16 residues. The CDR3 here is CASGTGRAGGTDTQYF. The CDR3, as DNA: TGCGCCAGTGGGACAGGGAGGGCTGGCGGCACAGATACGCAGTATTTT.

This clone was counted a single time. V is TRBV6-5 and J is TRBJ2-7; tentatively, D is TRBD2 (6 bases). CDR1 is MNHEY and CDR2 is SVGAGI in the germline V gene. The V end was cut by 6 bases, the J end by 2 bases, with 11 bases between. The CDR3 is made up of 13 amino acids. The CDR3, as DNA: TGTGCCAGCAGCTTCTCGGGGGCCTACGAGCAGTACTTC. Translated, it gives CASSFSGAYEQYF.

The chain links TRBV5-1 to TRBJ2-7; 10 bases align to TRBD1. CDR1 and CDR2 (germline): SGHRS, YFSETQ. The CDR3 consists of 16 residues. The trim removed 0 bases at V and 5 bases at J, leaving 8 bases unmatched. The DNA of the CDR3 is TGCGCCAGCAGCTTGGCAGGGGACAGGGGAAGGCACGAGCAGTACTTC. Translating it yields CASSLAGDRGRHEQYF.

The chain is built from TRBV4-3 and TRBJ2-2; D is possibly TRBD1 (6 bases). Germline-derived CDR1 and CDR2 are LGHNA and YSLEER. V was shortened by 3 bases and J by 4 bases, with 12 bases between the two germline ends. This CDR3 has 15 amino acids. In DNA form, the CDR3 reads TGCGCCAGCAGCCAGGATAGAGGGGGCACCGGGGAGCTGTTTTTT. Translating gives CASSQDRGGTGELFF.

CDR3 region: CASSSQAGRESNTGELFF. For the CDR3, the DNA is TGTGCCAGCAGCTCCCAGGCCGGGCGGGAGTCGAACACCGGGGAGCTGTTTTTT. The gene calls are TRBV5-4 and TRBJ2-2, with 7 positions matching TRBD2. Per germline, CDR1 SGHNT and CDR2 YYREEE (reference sequence). V gave up 3 bases and J gave up 0 bases; unmatched junction bases: 11. The CDR3 extends over 18 amino acids.

This clone was picked up one time. The rearrangement joins TRBV4-1 to TRBJ2-7; 7 nucleotides align to TRBD2. CDR3 length: 15 amino acids. Germline trimming cut 1 base from V and 0 bases from J; bases unmatched to any gene: 3. In germline, CDR1 is MGHRA, CDR2 YSYEKL. CDR3 nucleotides: TGCGCCAGCAGCCAAGTGGGGGGGATCTCCTACGAGCAGTACTTC. Translation: CASSQVGGISYEQYF.

V and J are TRBV7-6 and TRBJ1-4, with 10 bases lining up with TRBD1. V lost 4 bases and J lost 3; bases outside the gene matches: 2. Germline V gives CDR1 SGHVS, CDR2 FNYEAQ. The CDR3 spans 15 residues. Here the CDR3 DNA reads TGTGCCAGCAGCTCTGGACAGGGGGCTAATGAAAAACTGTTTTTT. Protein product: CASSSGQGANEKLFF.

The chain links TRBV19 to TRBJ1-6, with unresolved D. V lost 6 bases and J lost 12, with 15 bases in between. The CDR3 is 13 amino acids. From germline, CDR1 is LNHDA and CDR2 SQIVND (reference sequence). This chain's CDR3 is CASSPPSTGPLHF. In nucleotides, the CDR3 is TGTGCCAGTAGCCCCCCTAGCACGGGACCCCTCCACTTT.

This CDR3 reads CASSAPGLGDSPLHF. The CDR3 nucleotides read TGTGCCAGCAGCGCCCCGGGCCTCGGGGATTCACCCCTCCACTTT. The chain joins TRBV27 to TRBJ1-6, with D uncertain. The CDR3 is 15 residues long. Germline assignment: CDR1 MNHEY and CDR2 SMNVEV (reference sequence). Trimming took off 6 bases at V and 8 bases at J, with 17 bases between the two ends.

The rearrangement links TRBV9 to TRBJ1-1; D is perhaps TRBD1 (5 bases). Trimming pared 4 bases from V and 5 bases from J, leaving 15 bases between. CDR1 is SGDLS and CDR2 is YYNGEE in the germline V gene. This CDR3 spans 14 amino acids. The CDR3 protein is CASSLTPGGTEAFF. CDR3 coding DNA: TGTGCCAGCAGCCTCACACCGGGGGGGACTGAAGCTTTCTTT.

The chain couples TRBV5-6 to TRBJ2-1, with D possibly matching TRBD1 (5 bases). V was cut by 0 bases and J by 7 bases, with 14 bases left in between. This CDR3 spans 15 amino acids. Germline CDR1 is SGHDT and CDR2 is YYEEEE. The CDR3: CASSLEPVGLNEQFF. The CDR3 DNA reads TGTGCCAGCAGCTTGGAACCGGTGGGGCTTAATGAGCAGTTCTTC.

This chain joins TRBV4-1 and TRBJ2-1, with 8 bases that match TRBD1. Losses at the gene ends were 0 bases for V and 7 bases for J; bases not matched to a gene: 8. CDR3 length: 16 amino acids. Germline-derived CDR1 and CDR2 are MGHRA and YSYEKL. The CDR3, as DNA: TGCGCCAGCAGCCAAGATTGGCAGGGGGCAGTTAATGAGCAGTTCTTC. Its translation: CASSQDWQGAVNEQFF.

J is TRBJ1-1 and V is TRBV25-1; 11 bases fit TRBD1. Looked up from germline, CDR1 is MGHDK and CDR2 is SYGVNS. The CDR3 runs to 13 residues. V was clipped by 6 bases and J by 7 bases; unmatched bases: 4. The CDR3 nucleotides are TGTGCCAGCAGCCCGGGACAGGGGGTTGAAGCTTTCTTT. This translates into CASSPGQGVEAFF.

The chain recombines TRBV7-9 with TRBJ2-3; 12 bases are shared with TRBD2. The CDR3 has 16 amino acids. Trimming cost V 5 bases and J 3 bases; bases outside gene matches: 6. The germline gives CDR1 SEHNR, CDR2 FQNEAQ (reference sequence). The CDR3 is CASSRLAGGLTDTQYF. CDR3 nucleotides: TGTGCCAGCAGCCGCCTAGCGGGGGGGCTTACAGATACGCAGTATTTT.

The V gene is TRBV9, the J gene TRBJ2-7; D gene ambiguous. In germline, CDR1 is SGDLS, CDR2 YYNGEE. CDR3 length equals 13 residues. V shed 0 bases and J shed 3 bases, with 7 bases lying between them. The CDR3 spells CASSVGNSYEQYF. CDR3 bases: TGTGCCAGCAGCGTAGGTAACAGCTACGAGCAGTACTTC.

V gene TRBV5-1 combines with J gene TRBJ1-5; 11 bases are a match to TRBD1. J gave up 6 bases and V 2 bases, and 10 bases lay outside the gene matches. The CDR3 is 17 residues long. Germline lookup yields CDR1 SGHRS and CDR2 YFSETQ. This CDR3 is CASSLEPRDRGIQPQHF. CDR3 DNA: TGCGCCAGCAGCTTAGAACCCCGGGACAGGGGGATTCAGCCCCAGCATTTT.

The chain has TRBV5-6 and TRBJ2-5; 9 nucleotides line up with TRBD2. The CDR3 has 16 residues. The V gene's germline CDR1 is SGHDT and CDR2 YYEEEE. The V segment lost 4 bases and the J segment 4 bases; nucleotides outside the gene matches: 11. The chain's CDR3 is CASSELSGGETETQYF. For the CDR3, the DNA is TGTGCCAGCAGCGAGCTTAGCGGGGGCGAAACAGAGACCCAGTACTTC.

The chain employs TRBV9 and TRBJ2-7, with 12 bases identical to TRBD1. This CDR3 contains 20 residues. J lost 0 bases, V lost 1 base, and 14 bases had no gene match. Germline lookup yields CDR1 SGDLS and CDR2 YYNGEE. CDR3 sequence (DNA): TGTGCCAGCAGCGTATCTTCCGGGACAGGGGGCGCGGGAGGCTCCTACGAGCAGTACTTC. As protein: CASSVSSGTGGAGGSYEQYF.

The chain couples TRBV6-5 to TRBJ1-4; 7 bases fit TRBD1. Per germline, CDR1 MNHEY and CDR2 SVGAGI. CDR3 length: 15 residues. The ends lost 6 bases at V and 7 bases at J; junction bases unmatched: 11. The CDR3: CASSSRQGSGEKLFF. DNA for the CDR3: TGTGCCAGCAGCTCCCGACAGGGATCTGGTGAAAAACTGTTTTTT.

The rearrangement joins TRBV5-1 to TRBJ1-4, with D possibly TRBD1 on 5 matching bases. CDR3 size: 15 residues. V was cut by 0 bases and J by 4 bases, with 10 bases left in between. CDR1 is SGHRS, CDR2 YFSETQ, per germline. CDR3 region: CASSLVGGDNEKLFF. CDR3 coding DNA: TGCGCCAGCAGCTTGGTGGGGGGGGATAATGAAAAACTGTTTTTT.

The chain employs TRBV19 and TRBJ2-7; the D gene is possibly TRBD2 (5 bases). The CDR3 has 12 amino acids. Trimming took off 6 bases at V and 6 bases at J, with 12 bases between the two ends. CDR1 and CDR2 (germline): LNHDA, SQIVND (reference sequence). CDR3 region: CASSQTGTEQYF. CDR3 DNA: TGTGCCAGTAGCCAGACGGGAACCGAGCAGTACTTC.

V and J are TRBV12-5 and TRBJ2-5; 7 nucleotides align to TRBD2. V lost 1 base and J lost 4; bases outside the gene matches: 6. Germline V CDR1 and CDR2: LGHNT, FRNRAP. The CDR3 is made up of 15 amino acids. The CDR3 DNA reads as TGTGCTAGTGGTTTGGCCACCGGGGGGAGAGAGACCCAGTACTTC. Protein product: CASGLATGGRETQYF.

In this sample, this clone turned up once. This chain uses TRBV29-1 with TRBJ2-5; 9 bases are shared with TRBD2. CDR1 is SQVTM and CDR2 is ANQGSEA in the germline V gene. After removal of 8 bases from V and 10 bases from J, the junction contained 14 bases not matched to a gene. The CDR3 totals 13 residues. Written as DNA, the CDR3 is TGCAGCAATCGGCTAGCGGGACTCAGGGACCAGTACTTC. As protein: CSNRLAGLRDQYF.

This clone was counted a few times. The chain carries TRBV14 and TRBJ1-1; D unresolved. Trimming took off 0 bases at V and 0 bases at J, with 5 bases between the two ends. The CDR3 totals 14 residues. CDR1 and CDR2 (germline): SGHDN, FVKESK. The CDR3 bases are TGTGCCAGCAGCCAAGATCGTATGAACACTGAAGCTTTCTTT. Encoded protein: CASSQDRMNTEAFF.

The CDR3 region is CASSLAQGGTQYF. The CDR3 DNA is TGTGCCAGCAGCTTAGCGCAGGGGGGGACCCAGTACTTC. This chain joins TRBV7-2 and TRBJ2-5; D possibly corresponds to TRBD1 (7 bases). V dropped 0 bases and J dropped 7 bases, with 9 bases sitting between them. The CDR3 runs 13 residues. Germline lookup yields CDR1 SGHTA and CDR2 FQGNSA.

V and J are TRBV7-2 and TRBJ1-6; 8 positions match TRBD1. J gave up 9 bases and V 0 bases, and 7 bases lay outside the gene matches. The CDR3 has 16 residues. CDR1 SGHTA and CDR2 FQGNSA come from the germline V gene. CDR3 DNA: TGTGCCAGCAGCTTAGCGTTGACAGGGACAGGTTCACCCCTCCACTTT. Its translation: CASSLALTGTGSPLHF.

The V call is TRBV27, the J call TRBJ2-4; 11 bases line up with TRBD1. This CDR3 spans 16 amino acids. Germline trimming cut 4 bases from V and 0 bases from J; bases unmatched to any gene: 2. Germline V lookup: CDR1 MNHEY, CDR2 SMNVEV (reference sequence). The CDR3 here is CASSWGTGGAKNIQYF. In DNA form, the CDR3 reads TGTGCCAGCAGTTGGGGGACAGGGGGAGCCAAAAACATTCAGTACTTC.

The chain carries TRBV4-1 and TRBJ2-3; 7 bases fit TRBD2. Germline CDR1 MGHRA, CDR2 YSYEKL. This CDR3 comprises 17 residues. With V trimmed by 1 base and J by 0 bases, 7 bases remained unmatched. CDR3 residues: CASSQALVAGSTDTQYF. In DNA form, the CDR3 reads TGCGCCAGCAGCCAAGCATTGGTAGCGGGTAGCACAGATACGCAGTATTTT.

This chain links TRBV9 with TRBJ1-6; TRBD1 might be the D (6 bases). V gave up 3 bases and J gave up 9 bases, with 16 bases separating them. Germline CDR1 reads SGDLS; CDR2 reads YYNGEE. This CDR3 comprises 15 residues. The CDR3 region is CASSARTATASPLHF. CDR3 DNA: TGTGCCAGCAGCGCCCGGACAGCGACGGCTTCACCCCTCCACTTT.